This T cell receptor (beta chain) emerged from a study of Ad26.COV2.S vaccination and SARS-CoV-2 variants. Study-level information: Intramuscular Ad26.COV2.S doses were given once or twice, 56 days apart. Study outcomes and limitations: Vaccine recipients had higher spike-specific TCR breadth than placebo recipients.

The CDR3 is made up of 11 amino acids. Germline V gives CDR1 GTSNPN, CDR2 SVGIG (reference sequence). V was shortened by 0 bases and J by 6 bases, with 3 bases between the two germline ends. With respect to this clone: Its antigen is as yet unknown.

The treatment denotes: some 19 received Ad26.COV2.S at low or high dose, single or two shots; 5 received placebo; per-sample allocation not given. Sampling took place 63 days after the first vaccine or placebo injection. Donor was an adult aged 18-55 years in Boston. The administered vaccine (an Ad26 vector) expressed Wuhan-strain SARS-CoV-2 spike. Data came from immunoSEQ multiplex PCR; TCRdb stores just in-frame clones and leaves some out. Among fewer than 300,000 clones listed, about 87% were seen once. The receptor was isolated from a person between 18 and 59 years old who received the Ad26.COV2.S COVID-19 vaccine or a placebo. The sequences come from peripheral blood, collected in a trial of Ad26.COV2.S vaccine versus placebo. The genes are TRBV30 and TRBJ2-1; no definite D call. DNA of the CDR3: TGTGCCTGGAGTGTAGCCAATGAGCAGTTCTTC. Amino acid sequence: CAWSVANEQFF.